The 23 T cell receptor beta chains reported below all come from one sample, sequenced in a study of cytomegalovirus exposure and HLA in healthy donors. The study ran its PCR with 60 Vbeta and 13 Jbeta primers. Sequenced by immunoSEQ multiplex PCR; TCRdb stores in-frame clones only, minus some. The sample records 95,000 to 110,000 clones, roughly 76% being singletons. The sample consisted of PBMCs. These receptors came from a man aged 18 to 35 in good health and CMV-seronegative.

The rearrangement links TRBV5-5 to TRBJ1-1; TRBD1 might be the D (6 bases). Trimming stripped 1 base from V and 2 bases from J, with 9 bases between. The germline V gene has CDR1 SGHKS and CDR2 YYEKEE (reference sequence). The CDR3 length is 14 residues. The CDR3 loop reads CASSLTGGNTEAFF. CDR3 sequence (DNA): TGTGCCAGCAGCTTGACGGGGGGCAACACTGAAGCTTTCTTT.

This clone was counted only a few times. The V gene is TRBV6-6, the J gene TRBJ2-5; perhaps TRBD2 as D (6 bases). Germline CDR1 and CDR2: MNHNY and SVGAGI (reference sequence). The ends were cut back, 5 bases at V and 2 bases at J, with 18 bases in the middle. The length of the CDR3 is 16 residues. This CDR3 is CASSPMEWRDQETQYF. Written as DNA, the CDR3 is TGTGCCAGCAGTCCCATGGAGTGGAGGGATCAAGAGACCCAGTACTTC.

This chain joins TRBV11-3 and TRBJ1-3; D gene unclear. Trimming cost V 5 bases and J 1 base, with 9 bases left between them. Germline lookup yields CDR1 SGHNT and CDR2 YENEEA. This CDR3 has 14 residues. The CDR3 region is CASSPGGSGNTIYF. The CDR3 region has the DNA TGTGCCAGCAGCCCCGGAGGGTCTGGAAACACCATATATTTT.

This clone showed up just a few times. The sample contains more than one DNA sequence encoding this CDR3. The gene calls are TRBV6-5 and TRBJ2-7, with TRBD1 as a possible D gene (6 bases). Deletions cut 8 bases from V and 0 bases from J, with 14 bases between. The CDR3 sequence is 14 residues long. Germline V gives CDR1 MNHEY, CDR2 SVGAGI. The CDR3 DNA is TGTGCCAGCTCCCGAGGGGGTGGCTCCTACGAGCAGTACTTC. Its translation: CASSRGGGSYEQYF.

The chain joins TRBV5-4 to TRBJ1-6; 10 bases fit TRBD1. This CDR3 spans 15 amino acids. Trimming removed 5 bases from V and 9 bases from J; junction bases left unmatched: 8. Germline lookup yields CDR1 SGHNT and CDR2 YYREEE (reference sequence). CDR3 sequence reads: CASRTGQGSGSPLHF. The CDR3 nucleotides are TGTGCCAGCAGAACGGGACAGGGGTCGGGTTCACCCCTCCACTTT.

This clone was observed many times. The V gene is TRBV11-2, the J gene TRBJ1-3; D uncertain. V lost 5 bases, J lost 2 bases, and 10 bases lay in between. This CDR3 is built from 14 residues. Germline V lookup: CDR1 SGHAT, CDR2 FQNNGV. The CDR3 DNA reads TGTGCCAGCAGCCCTCTCTTTGCTGGAAACACCATATATTTT. Its protein product is CASSPLFAGNTIYF.

CDR3 sequence (DNA): TGTGCCAGCAGCGAGCCCCCCGGGGGGACCTCTGGAAACACCATATATTTT. Amino acid sequence: CASSEPPGGTSGNTIYF. The chain has TRBV9 and TRBJ1-3; TRBD1 is a possible D gene (5 bases). Germline V gene sequence: CDR1 SGDLS, CDR2 YYNGEE. This CDR3 region has 17 residues. V lost 3 bases, J lost 0 bases, and 16 bases lay in between.

The genes are TRBV11-2 and TRBJ2-6; no firm D call. This CDR3 spans 15 amino acids. The germline V gene has CDR1 SGHAT and CDR2 FQNNGV. V was cut by 2 bases and J by 4 bases, with 9 bases left in between. In nucleotides, the CDR3 is TGTGCCAGCAGCTTAATGTGGAGAGGGGCCAACGTCCTGACTTTC. Protein: CASSLMWRGANVLTF.

This rearrangement joins TRBV6-6 to TRBJ1-2, with D perhaps TRBD1 (5 bases). This CDR3 has 13 residues. The germline gives CDR1 MNHNY, CDR2 SVGAGI (reference sequence). V was cut by 6 bases and J by 0 bases, with 8 bases left in between. The CDR3 nucleotides are TGTGCCAGCAGCCAGGGCGCTAACTATGGCTACACCTTC. The encoded protein is CASSQGANYGYTF.

This chain uses TRBV6-1 with TRBJ1-6, with 7 bases fitting TRBD1. Germline trimming cut 6 bases from V and 5 bases from J; bases unmatched to any gene: 4. The CDR3 length is 14 residues. The germline CDR1 and CDR2 sequences are MNHNS and SASEGT. The CDR3 sequence: CASRQGQDNSPLHF. In DNA form, the CDR3 reads TGTGCCAGCAGACAGGGGCAGGATAATTCACCCCTCCACTTT.

This rearrangement joins TRBV5-3 to TRBJ2-1; the match to TRBD2 covers 12 bases. TRBV5-3 is noted as an ORF with a role that remains uncertain. CDR3 length: 15 residues. The ends lost 4 bases at V and 7 bases at J; junction bases unmatched: 6. The DNA for the CDR3 is TGTGCCAGAAGCCCACTAGCGGGGGGTCGTAATGAGCAGTTCTTC. Protein product: CARSPLAGGRNEQFF.

This clone was seen just once. Here the CDR3 DNA reads TGCGCCAGCAGCCCTTCTAGCGGGGGGATACAAGAGACCCAGTACTTC. Protein product: CASSPSSGGIQETQYF. The chain uses TRBV4-1 and TRBJ2-5; TRBD2 aligns across 11 bases. The CDR3 runs to 16 residues. Unmatched junction bases numbered 6, after V lost 4 bases and J lost 2 bases. CDR1 and CDR2 (germline): MGHRA, YSYEKL.

V is TRBV5-1 and J is TRBJ1-6, with 10 bases identical to TRBD1. Germline V gene data show CDR1 as SGHRS and CDR2 as YFSETQ. The CDR3 has 14 residues. With V trimmed by 5 bases and J by 7 bases, 3 bases remained unmatched. Written as DNA, the CDR3 is TGCGCCAGCAGAGGGACAGGGGAGAATTCACCCCTCCACTTT. Protein sequence: CASRGTGENSPLHF. The entire variable domain, with the rest obtained from reference TRBV5-1 and TRBJ1-6, is as follows: KAGVTQTPRYLIKTRGQQVTLSCSPISGHRSVSWYQQTPGQGLQFLFEYFSETQRNKGNFPGRFSGRQFSNSRSEMNVSTLELGDSALYLCASRGTGENSPLHFGNGTRLTVT.

This chain connects TRBV4-3 to TRBJ2-2; 8 nucleotides match TRBD2. The CDR3 length is 19 residues. Germline assignment: CDR1 LGHNA and CDR2 YSLEER. Trimming at V came to 1 base and at J to 0 bases, leaving 10 bases not matched to a gene. CDR3 loop: CASSQGASGGFANTGELFF. DNA for the CDR3: TGCGCCAGCAGCCAAGGGGCGTCGGGGGGGTTCGCGAACACCGGGGAGCTGTTTTTT.

The chain uses TRBV15 and TRBJ2-3, with a possible D match to TRBD1 (6 bases). The CDR3 is 13 amino acids. Germline CDR1 LNHNV, CDR2 YYDKDF (reference sequence). Trimming shortened V by 0 bases and J by 14 bases, and 15 bases separated the two germline ends. The CDR3 bases are TGTGCCACCAGCAGAGATGGGGGCGGCCGGCGGTATTTT. It translates to CATSRDGGGRRYF. The variable domain in full, completed from reference TRBV15 and TRBJ2-3, reads DAMVIQNPRYQVTQFGKPVTLSCSQTLNHNVMYWYQQKSSQAPKLLFHYYDKDFNNEADTPDNFQSRRPNTSFCFLDIRSPGLGDTAMYLCATSRDGGGRRYFGPGTRLTVL.

The rearrangement uses TRBV7-8 and TRBJ1-2, with D maybe TRBD1 (6 bases). CDR1 is SGHVS and CDR2 is FQNEAQ in the germline V gene. The CDR3 is 14 amino acids. Trimming stripped 4 bases from V and 4 bases from J, with 13 bases between. CDR3 amino acids: CASSSGTGIYGYTF. DNA of the CDR3: TGTGCCAGCAGCTCGGGTACAGGGATCTATGGCTACACCTTC.

The genes are TRBV23-1 and TRBJ2-2; 15 positions agree with TRBD2. Being an ORF, TRBV23-1 has a function that is uncertain. The CDR3 has 20 residues. The trim removed 4 bases at V and 1 base at J, leaving 10 bases unmatched. CDR3 DNA sequence: TGCGCCAGCAGTCTCGAACCGGGACTAGCGGGGGGACAGAACACCGGGGAGCTGTTTTTT. Its translation is CASSLEPGLAGGQNTGELFF.

CDR3 loop: CASSLVRGARNEQFF. In DNA, the CDR3 is TGTGCCAGCAGCTTAGTGCGGGGGGCACGGAATGAGCAGTTCTTC. This chain uses TRBV11-2 with TRBJ2-1, with 8 bases aligning to TRBD2. Trimming took 1 base from V and 7 from J; bases not matched to a gene: 6. This CDR3 is 15 amino acids long. Germline values: CDR1 SGHAT, CDR2 FQNNGV.

The J gene is TRBJ2-1, the V gene TRBV7-3; TRBD1 aligns across 9 bases. V gave up 0 bases and J gave up 6 bases; unmatched junction bases: 6. The CDR3 is 16 residues long. Germline assignment: CDR1 SGHTA and CDR2 FQGTGA. The DNA of the CDR3 is TGTGCCAGCAGCTTAACTGGGGACAGGGAGATCAATGAGCAGTTCTTC. This encodes CASSLTGDREINEQFF.

The V and J genes are TRBV29-1 and TRBJ2-2; possible D gene TRBD2, 7 bases. Germline V CDR1 and CDR2: SQVTM, ANQGSEA. The CDR3 sequence is 15 residues long. V was trimmed by 6 bases and J by 6 bases, leaving 20 bases between them. The DNA of the CDR3 is TGCAGCGTCATAGAGGGGGGGGCGTTCGCCGGGGAGCTGTTTTTT. Its protein product is CSVIEGGAFAGELFF.

A remark on this clone: Distinct nucleotide sequences in the sample also encode this CDR3. The V gene is TRBV9, the J gene TRBJ2-2, with 8 positions matching TRBD2. The CDR3 sequence is 16 residues long. With V trimmed by 6 bases and J by 5 bases, 12 bases remained unmatched. Germline V gene data show CDR1 as SGDLS and CDR2 as YYNGEE. CDR3 in amino acids: CASNFRGERGTGELFF. CDR3 nucleotides: TGTGCCAGCAACTTCCGCGGGGAGCGGGGGACCGGGGAGCTGTTTTTT.

The V gene is TRBV9, the J gene TRBJ2-7, with a weak D call TRBD1 (6 bases). CDR1 SGDLS and CDR2 YYNGEE come from the germline V gene. Trimming shortened V by 4 bases and J by 1 base, and 12 bases separated the two germline ends. This CDR3 is built from 14 residues. The CDR3 region is CASSTRTDSYEQYF. The DNA of the CDR3 is TGTGCCAGCAGCACCCGGACAGATTCCTACGAGCAGTACTTC.

The rearrangement uses TRBV4-3 and TRBJ1-1; D gene unclear. Trimming removed 3 bases from V and 5 bases from J, with 13 bases in between. The CDR3 has 14 amino acids. The germline CDR1 and CDR2 sequences are LGHNA and YSLEER. The CDR3 sequence: CASSQRATGTEAFF. The CDR3 coding sequence is TGCGCCAGCAGCCAGCGGGCGACGGGAACTGAAGCTTTCTTT.